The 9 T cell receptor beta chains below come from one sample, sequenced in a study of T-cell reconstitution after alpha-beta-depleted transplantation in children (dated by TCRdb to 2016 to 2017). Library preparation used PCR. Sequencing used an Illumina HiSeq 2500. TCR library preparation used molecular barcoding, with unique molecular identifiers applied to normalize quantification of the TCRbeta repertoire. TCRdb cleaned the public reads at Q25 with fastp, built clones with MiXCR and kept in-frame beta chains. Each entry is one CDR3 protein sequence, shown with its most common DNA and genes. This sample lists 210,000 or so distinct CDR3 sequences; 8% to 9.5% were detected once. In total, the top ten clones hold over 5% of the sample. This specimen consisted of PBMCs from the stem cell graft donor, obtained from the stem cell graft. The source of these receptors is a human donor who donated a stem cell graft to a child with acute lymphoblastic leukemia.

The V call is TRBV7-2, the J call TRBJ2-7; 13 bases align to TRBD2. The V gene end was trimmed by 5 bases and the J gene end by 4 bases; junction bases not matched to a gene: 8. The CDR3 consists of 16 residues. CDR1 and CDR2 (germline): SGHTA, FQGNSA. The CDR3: CASSLRGGLAGYEQYF. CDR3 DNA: TGTGCCAGCAGCCTGCGTGGGGGACTAGCGGGGTACGAGCAGTACTTC. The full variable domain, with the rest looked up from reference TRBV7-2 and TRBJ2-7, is GAGVSQSPSNKVTEKGKDVELRCDPISGHTALYWYRQSLGQGLEFLIYFQGNSAPDKSGLPSDRFSAERTGGSVSTLTIQRTQQEDSAVYLCASSLRGGLAGYEQYFGPGTRLTVT.

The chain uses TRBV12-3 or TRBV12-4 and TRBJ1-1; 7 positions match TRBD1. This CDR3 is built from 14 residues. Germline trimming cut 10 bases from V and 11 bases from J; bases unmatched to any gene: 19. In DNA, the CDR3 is TGTGCCACCGACCATACAGGGGCCCAGGCGAATGCTTTCTTT. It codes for CATDHTGAQANAFF.

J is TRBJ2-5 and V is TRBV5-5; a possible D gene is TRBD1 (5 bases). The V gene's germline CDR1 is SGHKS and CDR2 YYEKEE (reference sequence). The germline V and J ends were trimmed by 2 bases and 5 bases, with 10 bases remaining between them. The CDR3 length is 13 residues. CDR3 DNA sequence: TGTGCCAGCAGCTTCCAGGGTGGGGAGACCCAGTACTTC. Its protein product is CASSFQGGETQYF.

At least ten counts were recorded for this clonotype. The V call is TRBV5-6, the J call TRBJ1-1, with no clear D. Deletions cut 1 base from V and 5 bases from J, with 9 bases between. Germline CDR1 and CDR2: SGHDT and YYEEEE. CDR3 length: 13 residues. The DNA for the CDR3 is TGTGCCAGCAGCTTGAATCTGGGGACTGAAGCTTTCTTT. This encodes CASSLNLGTEAFF. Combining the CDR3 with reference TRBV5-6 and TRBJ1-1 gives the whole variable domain DAGVTQSPTHLIKTRGQQVTLRCSPKSGHDTVSWYQQALGQGPQFIFQYYEEEERQRGNFPDRFSGHQFPNYSSELNVNALLLGDSALYLCASSLNLGTEAFFGQGTRLTVV.

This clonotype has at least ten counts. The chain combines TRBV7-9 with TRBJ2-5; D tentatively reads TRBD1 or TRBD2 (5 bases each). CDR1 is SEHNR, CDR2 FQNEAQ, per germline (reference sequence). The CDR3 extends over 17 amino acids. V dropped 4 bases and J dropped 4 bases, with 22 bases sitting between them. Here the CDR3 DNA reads TGTGCCAGCAGCTACCCCCGAGGGGCAGGGAGAGGAGAGACCCAGTACTTC. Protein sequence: CASSYPRGAGRGETQYF.

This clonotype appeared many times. The CDR3 sequence is CASSIKVVGMNTEAFF. The CDR3, as DNA: TGTGCCAGTAGTATAAAGGTGGTGGGGATGAACACTGAAGCTTTCTTT. The rearrangement uses TRBV19 and TRBJ1-1; D gene ambiguous. The CDR3 covers 16 residues. The V end lost 2 bases, the J end lost 0 bases, and 13 bases lay between the germline ends. CDR1 LNHDA and CDR2 SQIVND come from the germline V gene (reference sequence).

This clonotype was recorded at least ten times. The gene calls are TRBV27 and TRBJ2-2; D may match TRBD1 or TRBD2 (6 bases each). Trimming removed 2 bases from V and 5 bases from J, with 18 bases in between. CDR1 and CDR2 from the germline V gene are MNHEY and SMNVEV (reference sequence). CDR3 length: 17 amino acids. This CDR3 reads CASSLEGGREITGELFF. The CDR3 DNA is TGTGCCAGCAGTTTAGAGGGGGGTCGGGAAATTACCGGGGAGCTGTTTTTT.

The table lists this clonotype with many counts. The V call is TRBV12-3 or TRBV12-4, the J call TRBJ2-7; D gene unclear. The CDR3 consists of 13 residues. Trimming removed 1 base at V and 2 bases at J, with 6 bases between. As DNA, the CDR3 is TGTGCCAGCAGTTTAGGGGGAACCTACGAGCAGTACTTC. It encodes CASSLGGTYEQYF.

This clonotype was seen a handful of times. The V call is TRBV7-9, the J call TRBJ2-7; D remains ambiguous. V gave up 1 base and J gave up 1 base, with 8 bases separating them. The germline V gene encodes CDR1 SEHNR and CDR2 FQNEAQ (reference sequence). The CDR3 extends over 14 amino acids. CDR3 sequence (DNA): TGTGCCAGCAGCTTAGAGACCAATTCCTACGAGCAGTACTTC. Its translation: CASSLETNSYEQYF.